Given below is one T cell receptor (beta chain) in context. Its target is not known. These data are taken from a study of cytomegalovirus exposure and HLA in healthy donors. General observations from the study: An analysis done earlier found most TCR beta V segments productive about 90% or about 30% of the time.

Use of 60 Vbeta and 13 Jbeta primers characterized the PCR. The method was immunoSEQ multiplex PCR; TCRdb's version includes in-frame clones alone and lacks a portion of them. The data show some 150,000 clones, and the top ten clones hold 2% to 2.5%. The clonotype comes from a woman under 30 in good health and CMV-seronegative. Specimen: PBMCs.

CDR3 DNA sequence: TGTGCCAGCAGTGTGGACAGGAACACTGAAGCTTTCTTT. Translated: CASSVDRNTEAFF. V is TRBV6-1 and J is TRBJ1-1; D may be TRBD1 (6 bases). CDR3 length: 13 residues. Germline CDR1 and CDR2: MNHNS and SASEGT. Trimming pared 4 bases from V and 1 base from J, leaving 7 bases between.